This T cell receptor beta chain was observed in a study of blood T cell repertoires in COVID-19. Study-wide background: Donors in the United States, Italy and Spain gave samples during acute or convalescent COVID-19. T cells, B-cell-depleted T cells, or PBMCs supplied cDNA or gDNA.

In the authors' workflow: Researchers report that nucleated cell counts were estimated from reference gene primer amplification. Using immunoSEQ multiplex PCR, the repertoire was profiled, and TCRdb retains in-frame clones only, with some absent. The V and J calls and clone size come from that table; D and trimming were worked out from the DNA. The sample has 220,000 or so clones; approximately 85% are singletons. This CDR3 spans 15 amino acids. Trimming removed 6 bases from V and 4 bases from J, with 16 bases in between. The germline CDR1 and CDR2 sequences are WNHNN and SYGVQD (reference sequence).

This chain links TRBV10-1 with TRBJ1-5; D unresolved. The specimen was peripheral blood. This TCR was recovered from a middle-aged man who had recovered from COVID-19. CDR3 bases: TGCGCCAGCAGGAGGGCTGTCACCAAGAATCAGCCCCAGCATTTT. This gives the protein CASRRAVTKNQPQHF.